The source of this T cell receptor (beta chain) is a study of patients and donors after allogeneic stem cell transplantation. The CDR3 runs to 19 residues. Looked up from germline, CDR1 is SGHRS and CDR2 is YFSETQ. V lost 3 bases and J lost 4, with 26 bases in between. TCRdb passed the RT-PCR reads through MiXCR, listing each CDR3 protein once. The sample has tens of thousands of distinct CDR3 sequences; 10% to 15% are singletons. The chain couples TRBV5-1 to TRBJ2-1; TRBD1 or TRBD2 may be the D gene (5 bases each). Material for sequencing was blood, either unsorted or a sorted T cell fraction (not recorded which). The clonotype comes from a human donor who was either an allogeneic HSCT recipient or a stem cell or donor lymphocyte infusion donor (not recorded which). It is not recorded whose cells these are; they may come from a transplant donor. CDR3 bases: TGCGCCAGCAGCTCACGGGACCAAGTTTGGACCGCTTCATACAATGAGCAGTTCTTC. Translation gives CASSSRDQVWTASYNEQFF.